What follows are 28 T cell receptor beta chains derived from one specimen sequenced in a study of T cells in Graves' hyperthyroidism and ophthalmopathy. Amplified TCR beta CDR3 regions came from RNA transcripts. First-round RT-PCR of the TCR CDR3 relied on the HTBI primer set. TCRdb re-called the multiplex PCR reads through MiXCR, storing one row per CDR3 protein. The sample has 300,000 to 400,000 distinct CDR3 sequences; 21% are singletons. What was sequenced was blood. The receptors were sampled from a woman between 45 and 60 years old with Graves' hyperthyroidism.

This clonotype appeared a few times. The rearrangement links TRBV5-1 to TRBJ2-1, with D possibly matching TRBD1 (6 bases). Trimming took off 3 bases at V and 5 bases at J, with 18 bases between the two ends. Germline V CDR1 and CDR2: SGHRS, YFSETQ. CDR3 length equals 16 residues. CDR3 nucleotide sequence: TGCGCCAGCAGCTCCATAGGGGGTCATGGGGACAATGAGCAGTTCTTC. Its protein product is CASSSIGGHGDNEQFF.

In this sample, this clonotype turned up many times. The chain joins TRBV12-3 or TRBV12-4 to TRBJ2-5; 10 bases map to TRBD2. The V and J ends lost 6 bases and 5 bases, in that order; junction bases with no gene match: 6. This CDR3 contains 14 residues. CDR3 region: CASRASGRSETQYF. In DNA form, the CDR3 reads TGTGCCAGCAGGGCTAGCGGGAGATCGGAGACCCAGTACTTC.

The table lists this clonotype with many counts. The chain is built from TRBV9 and TRBJ1-1; D is possibly TRBD1 (5 bases). From germline, CDR1 is SGDLS and CDR2 YYNGEE. Deletions cut 0 bases from V and 8 bases from J, with 8 bases between. CDR3 length equals 12 residues. CDR3 bases: TGTGCCAGCAGCGTAGACAACAGGGAAGCTTTCTTT. This translates into CASSVDNREAFF. The full variable domain, rest sourced from reference TRBV9 and TRBJ1-1, is DSGVTQTPKHLITATGQRVTLRCSPRSGDLSVYWYQQSLDQGLQFLIQYYNGEERAKGNILERFSAQQFPDLHSELNLSSLELGDSALYFCASSVDNREAFFGQGTRLTVV.

This clonotype was found many times. The rearrangement links TRBV20-1 to TRBJ2-2, with D possibly matching TRBD1 (6 bases). V lost 0 bases to trimming and J lost 1 base, with 9 bases between them. The CDR3 totals 15 residues. Germline lookup yields CDR1 DFQATT and CDR2 SNEGSKA (reference sequence). The CDR3 region has the DNA TGCAGTGCTAGAGATCGGGACAAGAACACCGGGGAGCTGTTTTTT. Translation: CSARDRDKNTGELFF.

The chain uses TRBV11-2 and TRBJ1-1, with D uncertain. Germline CDR1 is SGHAT and CDR2 is FQNNGV. The CDR3 loop spans 13 amino acids. Between the trimmed V and J ends, which lost 5 bases and 5 bases, there was a span of 12 bases. The CDR3 DNA sequence: TGTGCCAGCAGCCGGGAGCGTCAAACTGAAGCTTTCTTT. It encodes CASSRERQTEAFF.

Ten or more counts support this clonotype. J is TRBJ2-1 and V is TRBV20-1, with 11 bases that match TRBD2. The CDR3 is made up of 19 amino acids. The J segment lost 0 bases and the V segment lost 3 bases, leaving 13 bases of the junction unmatched. Germline V gene sequence: CDR1 DFQATT, CDR2 SNEGSKA (reference sequence). CDR3 DNA: TGCAGTGCTAGTGTACTAGCGGGAGCTTCAAACTCCTCCTACAATGAGCAGTTCTTC. It codes for CSASVLAGASNSSYNEQFF.

The CDR3 DNA sequence: TGTGCCAGCAGACCCTACCGGGATTCTTATGAGCAGTTCTTC. It codes for CASRPYRDSYEQFF. The gene calls are TRBV6-2 or TRBV6-3 and TRBJ2-1; D is perhaps TRBD2 (5 bases). This CDR3 has 14 residues. Germline V gives CDR1 MNHEY, CDR2 SVGEGT. Between the trimmed V and J ends, which lost 6 bases and 8 bases, there was a span of 17 bases.

This clonotype was picked up many times. The chain uses TRBV6-2 or TRBV6-3 and TRBJ1-5; 10 bases align to TRBD1. Germline CDR1 is MNHEY and CDR2 is SVGEGT. Trimming took 6 bases from V and 2 from J; bases not matched to a gene: 10. This CDR3 has 17 amino acids. The CDR3 region has the DNA TGTGCCAGCAGATCGCTCGACAGGGGGCTGGGCAATCAGCCCCAGCATTTT. It specifies CASRSLDRGLGNQPQHF.

This rearrangement joins TRBV6-1 to TRBJ1-1, with D possibly being TRBD1 (6 bases). Germline V gene sequence: CDR1 MNHNS, CDR2 SASEGT. The germline V and J ends were trimmed by 4 bases and 1 base, with 10 bases remaining between them. The CDR3 is 14 residues long. The DNA for the CDR3 is TGTGCCAGCAGTGGAACAGGGAAGAACACTGAAGCTTTCTTT. Its protein is CASSGTGKNTEAFF.

This clonotype has a count of ten or more. The gene calls are TRBV12-3 or TRBV12-4 and TRBJ2-7; 10 bases fit TRBD1. The CDR3 extends over 16 amino acids. The V gene end was trimmed by 3 bases and the J gene end by 3 bases; junction bases not matched to a gene: 8. DNA for the CDR3: TGTGCCAGCAGTTTGCCGCCGGGACAGGGGAACTACGAGCAGTACTTC. It yields the protein CASSLPPGQGNYEQYF.

This rearrangement joins TRBV20-1 to TRBJ1-1; D is possibly TRBD1 (6 bases). In germline, CDR1 is DFQATT, CDR2 SNEGSKA (reference sequence). The CDR3 contains 14 residues. Between the trimmed V and J ends, which lost 2 bases and 4 bases, there was a span of 14 bases. The CDR3 loop reads CSARLWDTSTEAFF. The CDR3 nucleotides read TGCAGTGCTAGACTCTGGGACACAAGCACTGAAGCTTTCTTT.

This clonotype appeared many times. This sequence joins TRBV30 and TRBJ1-4; 9 bases map to TRBD1. Germline assignment: CDR1 GTSNPN and CDR2 SVGIG (reference sequence). The CDR3 is 14 amino acids. V gave up 2 bases and J gave up 9 bases; unmatched junction bases: 7. DNA of the CDR3: TGTGCCTGGAGTAAGGGACAGGGTTTTCAAAAACTGTTTTTT. Translated, it gives CAWSKGQGFQKLFF.

The sample holds a few counts of this clonotype. This chain joins TRBV28 and TRBJ1-5; D is undetermined. This CDR3 has 13 amino acids. Germline CDR1 is MDHEN and CDR2 is SYDVKM. Trimming removed 6 bases from V and 0 bases from J, with 6 bases in between. The CDR3 region is CASRAVSNQPQHF. The CDR3 DNA sequence: TGTGCCAGCAGAGCAGTTAGCAATCAGCCCCAGCATTTT.

V gene TRBV6-2 or TRBV6-3 combines with J gene TRBJ1-5, with D hard to call. The CDR3 sequence is 15 residues long. Germline V gene data show CDR1 as MNHEY and CDR2 as SVGEGT. With 4 bases removed from V and 2 bases from J, the gap between germline ends came to 12 bases. The CDR3 region is CASSLTVRGNQPQHF. The CDR3 DNA reads TGTGCCAGCAGTTTAACGGTCCGTGGCAATCAGCCCCAGCATTTT.

This clonotype has ten or more counts. The chain couples TRBV28 to TRBJ2-7; TRBD1 matches 8 bases. The CDR3 contains 14 residues. The V segment lost 3 bases and the J segment 3 bases; nucleotides outside the gene matches: 4. Germline loops: CDR1 MDHEN, CDR2 SYDVKM. The CDR3 spells CASSLSGGNYEQYF. For the CDR3, the DNA is TGTGCCAGCAGTTTGTCAGGGGGCAACTACGAGCAGTACTTC.

This clonotype appeared many times. The rearrangement links TRBV27 to TRBJ2-3; possible D gene TRBD1, 5 bases. The V end lost 5 bases, the J end lost 4 bases, and 19 bases lay between the germline ends. The CDR3 is 16 amino acids. CDR1 is MNHEY and CDR2 is SMNVEV in the germline V gene (reference sequence). Written as DNA, the CDR3 is TGTGCCAGCAGTACCTGGGGCCCTTCAGGCCCAGATACGCAGTATTTT. As protein: CASSTWGPSGPDTQYF.

The chain employs TRBV18 and TRBJ2-7, with 7 bases identical to TRBD1. Germline V gene lookup returns CDR1 KGHSH and CDR2 LQKENI. The CDR3 totals 17 residues. The V and J ends lost 3 bases and 3 bases, in that order; junction bases with no gene match: 14. The CDR3 DNA reads as TGTGCCAGCTCACCCCGAGGGGGCAGGTTGATCTACTACGAGCAGTACTTC. As protein: CASSPRGGRLIYYEQYF.

This clonotype was seen ten or more times. This chain joins TRBV2 and TRBJ2-5; D gene unclear. The germline gives CDR1 SNHLY, CDR2 FYNNEI. Trimming took off 7 bases at V and 1 base at J, with 10 bases between the two ends. The CDR3 sequence is 13 residues long. The CDR3 sequence: CASNLDIQETQYF. CDR3 sequence (DNA): TGTGCCAGCAACCTAGACATCCAAGAGACCCAGTACTTC.

The chain couples TRBV20-1 to TRBJ2-1; D is uncertain. The CDR3 contains 10 residues. The V and J ends lost 4 bases and 7 bases respectively, with 5 bases between them. Per germline, CDR1 DFQATT and CDR2 SNEGSKA (reference sequence). The CDR3 sequence: CSANGNEQFF. The CDR3, as DNA: TGCAGTGCTAACGGGAATGAGCAGTTCTTC.

The V call is TRBV29-1, the J call TRBJ2-1, with TRBD1 identical over 7 bases. With 7 bases clipped from V and 7 bases from J, the junction kept 10 bases outside the gene matches. Germline V gene lookup returns CDR1 SQVTM and CDR2 ANQGSEA. The CDR3 is 13 amino acids. The DNA of the CDR3 is TGCAGCGCCGCTACAGGGGCTGGTAATGAGCAGTTCTTC. Amino acid sequence: CSAATGAGNEQFF.

The rearrangement uses TRBV27 and TRBJ1-2; 7 bases are shared with TRBD1. This CDR3 comprises 15 residues. Per germline, CDR1 MNHEY and CDR2 SMNVEV (reference sequence). With V trimmed by 6 bases and J by 1 base, 8 bases remained unmatched. The CDR3 DNA sequence: TGTGCCAGCAGCTCCCAGGGGGGCCTTAACTATGGCTACACCTTC. As protein: CASSSQGGLNYGYTF.

On this clonotype itself: A junction boundary mismatches the germline segment, possibly from a read error. The CDR3 reads CASSYTGTGGLSGNTTYF. The CDR3 region has the DNA TGCGCCAGCAGCTATACCGGGACAGGGGGACTTTCTGGAAACACCACATATTTT. This chain joins TRBV5-1 and TRBJ1-3; 11 nucleotides agree with TRBD1. The CDR3 is made up of 18 amino acids. Germline V gives CDR1 SGHRS, CDR2 YFSETQ.

About this clonotype: The junction and the germline gene differ at one end; a read error may be behind it. The rearrangement links TRBV20-1 to TRBJ1-1; the match to TRBD1 covers 8 bases. Germline V gene lookup returns CDR1 DFQATT and CDR2 SNEGSKA (reference sequence). The length of the CDR3 is 16 residues. This CDR3 is CSAPIRGRGQNTEASF. CDR3 nucleotides: TGCAGTGCTCCTATCCGGGGCAGGGGGCAGAACACTGAAGCTTCCTTT.

In this sample, this clonotype turned up many times. V and J are TRBV6-1 and TRBJ2-1, with TRBD2 matching over 11 bases. Germline CDR1 is MNHNS and CDR2 is SASEGT. The V segment lost 8 bases and the J segment 7 bases; nucleotides outside the gene matches: 13. There are 16 residues in the CDR3. Here the CDR3 reads CASQRRLAGQWNEQFF. The CDR3 bases are TGTGCCAGCCAAAGAAGACTAGCGGGACAGTGGAATGAGCAGTTCTTC.

The sample holds many counts of this clonotype. V and J are TRBV28 and TRBJ1-2; D not certain. V was shortened by 7 bases and J by 8 bases, with 11 bases between the two germline ends. The CDR3 sequence is 11 residues long. Germline assignment: CDR1 MDHEN and CDR2 SYDVKM. The CDR3 DNA reads as TGTGCCAGCATGTCGGGGATCGGCTACACCTTC. Encoded protein: CASMSGIGYTF.

This clonotype was observed at least ten times. V gene TRBV20-1 combines with J gene TRBJ1-3, with unresolved D. The CDR3 has 13 amino acids. CDR1 and CDR2 (germline): DFQATT, SNEGSKA (reference sequence). The CDR3 sequence: CSGGPGPGNTIYF. CDR3 bases: TGCTCGGGAGGCCCGGGTCCTGGAAACACCATATATTTT.

The CDR3 protein is CASSLAPYQPQHF. In DNA, the CDR3 is TGTGCCAGCAGCTTAGCCCCGTATCAGCCCCAGCATTTT. The chain is built from TRBV7-2 and TRBJ1-5, with unresolved D. The CDR3 covers 13 residues. V dropped 0 bases and J dropped 5 bases, with 5 bases sitting between them. Germline V CDR1 and CDR2: SGHTA, FQGNSA.

The rearrangement links TRBV3-1 to TRBJ2-5; D perhaps matches TRBD2 (6 bases). V was trimmed by 3 bases and J by 1 base, leaving 9 bases between them. Germline lookup yields CDR1 LGHDT and CDR2 YNNKEL (reference sequence). This CDR3 is built from 14 residues. Here the CDR3 DNA reads TGTGCCAGCAGCCAGGGTAGCGGCCAAGAGACCCAGTACTTC. It translates to CASSQGSGQETQYF.